What follows are 20 T cell receptor beta chains derived from one specimen sequenced in a study of T cell changes during pregnancy in multiple sclerosis. TCRdb's table, derived via immunoSEQ multiplex PCR, lists solely in-frame clones and lacks some. The sample shows under 65,000 clones, 91% of them seen only once. The source was peripheral blood, collected after pregnancy. The source of these receptors is a female donor in good health, enrolled as a control in a pregnancy study.

The CDR3 loop is CASSEQDPTDTQYF. DNA for the CDR3: TGTGCCAGCAGTGAACAGGACCCAACAGATACGCAGTATTTT. V and J are TRBV6-4 and TRBJ2-3, with a possible D match to TRBD1 (5 bases). Germline-derived CDR1 and CDR2 are MRHNA and SNTAGT. The ends were cut back, 3 bases at V and 3 bases at J, with 10 bases in the middle. This CDR3 is 14 amino acids long.

This chain links TRBV18 with TRBJ1-2, with TRBD1 matching 10 bases. The CDR3 sequence is 16 residues long. The germline gives CDR1 KGHSH, CDR2 LQKENI. With V trimmed by 2 bases and J by 8 bases, 11 bases remained unmatched. As DNA, the CDR3 is TGTGCCAGCTCACCAGGGACAGGGGACGTACTAGGGGGCTACACCTTC. This gives the protein CASSPGTGDVLGGYTF.

The CDR3 reads CASTPGQGRVDTQYF. Here the CDR3 DNA reads TGTGCCAGCACCCCGGGACAGGGGAGGGTGGATACGCAGTATTTT. The chain links TRBV6-1 to TRBJ2-3; TRBD1 aligns across 10 bases. CDR1 and CDR2 (germline): MNHNS, SASEGT. V dropped 7 bases and J dropped 6; count of bases not matched to a gene: 10. This CDR3 is built from 15 residues.

The rearrangement uses TRBV6-5 and TRBJ2-1; 12 nucleotides align to TRBD2. V lost 5 bases and J lost 14; bases outside the gene matches: 10. This CDR3 has 14 residues. Per germline, CDR1 MNHEY and CDR2 SVGAGI. CDR3 residues: CASSRPSGGDNKFF. The DNA of the CDR3 is TGTGCCAGCAGTAGACCTAGCGGGGGGGATAATAAGTTCTTC.

This clone was observed a handful of times. The chain couples TRBV11-2 to TRBJ1-1, with D possibly being TRBD1 (5 bases). V dropped 1 base and J dropped 6 bases, with 9 bases sitting between them. This CDR3 has 13 amino acids. Germline V CDR1 and CDR2: SGHAT, FQNNGV. The CDR3 protein is CASSLVTGAEAFF. The CDR3 DNA reads as TGTGCCAGCAGCTTAGTAACGGGGGCTGAAGCTTTCTTT.

CDR3 nucleotides: TGTGCCAGCAGGGACAGGAGTCCTCAGCCCCAGCATTTT. Its protein is CASRDRSPQPQHF. The chain carries TRBV28 and TRBJ1-5, with 7 bases matching TRBD1. In germline, CDR1 is MDHEN, CDR2 SYDVKM. J lost 6 bases, V lost 6 bases, and 5 bases had no gene match. The CDR3 is 13 residues long.

The chain uses TRBV27 and TRBJ1-1; the D gene is possibly TRBD1 (5 bases). Trimming left V 6 bases short and J 5 bases short, with 13 bases between. In germline, CDR1 is MNHEY, CDR2 SMNVEV (reference sequence). This CDR3 has 13 residues. For the CDR3, the DNA is TGTGCCAGCAGATGGGGCAGTGTGACTGAAGCTTTCTTT. Its translation: CASRWGSVTEAFF.

The chain is built from TRBV6-5 and TRBJ1-1; no reliable D call. Trimming stripped 3 bases from V and 1 base from J, with 9 bases between. The CDR3 consists of 14 residues. CDR1 MNHEY and CDR2 SVGAGI come from the germline V gene. The CDR3, as DNA: TGTGCCAGCAGTTATCAGGTAGAGAACACTGAAGCTTTCTTT. Its translation: CASSYQVENTEAFF.

The rearrangement joins TRBV7-2 to TRBJ2-5; 7 bases align to TRBD2. With V trimmed by 6 bases and J by 4 bases, 11 bases remained unmatched. Germline CDR1 and CDR2: SGHTA and FQGNSA. The CDR3 loop spans 15 amino acids. CDR3 sequence reads: CASRRDYGRGETQYF. In DNA, the CDR3 is TGTGCCAGCAGGAGGGACTACGGTAGGGGAGAGACCCAGTACTTC.

V gene TRBV19 combines with J gene TRBJ1-6, with a possible D match to TRBD1 (5 bases). The CDR3 has 14 amino acids. V was pared by 2 bases and J by 13 bases, with 15 bases between. In germline, CDR1 is LNHDA, CDR2 SQIVND (reference sequence). The CDR3 coding sequence is TGTGCCAGTAGTATATGGTGGGGTGGGGCTCCCCTCCACTTT. Residues: CASSIWWGGAPLHF.

Note on this clone: Different DNA sequences within this sample yield the same CDR3. The genes are TRBV20-1 and TRBJ1-5; D unresolved. The CDR3 sequence is 11 residues long. The germline V gene has CDR1 DFQATT and CDR2 SNEGSKA (reference sequence). Trimming cost V 3 bases and J 7 bases, with 7 bases left between them. CDR3 sequence reads: CSASRGQPQHF. The CDR3 DNA sequence: TGCAGTGCTAGTAGAGGGCAGCCCCAGCATTTT.

The V and J genes are TRBV2 and TRBJ1-6; 7 positions agree with TRBD1. The junction had 7 bases not matched to a gene; V was cut back by 10 bases and J by 4 bases. This CDR3 is 14 amino acids long. Germline-derived CDR1 and CDR2 are SNHLY and FYNNEI. DNA of the CDR3: TGTGCCACGTCCCGGGACAGTTATAATTCACCCCTCCACTTT. This translates into CATSRDSYNSPLHF.

This clone was detected once. Distinct nucleotide sequences in the sample also encode this CDR3. The gene calls are TRBV5-1 and TRBJ2-1, with 13 bases lining up with TRBD2. The CDR3 is 16 residues long. Germline loops: CDR1 SGHRS, CDR2 YFSETQ. The J segment lost 0 bases and the V segment lost 5 bases, leaving 2 bases of the junction unmatched. The CDR3 region is CASRRTSGSSYNEQFF. The CDR3 nucleotides read TGCGCCAGCAGGCGGACTAGCGGGAGCTCCTACAATGAGCAGTTCTTC. The variable domain in full, completed from reference TRBV5-1 and TRBJ2-1, reads KAGVTQTPRYLIKTRGQQVTLSCSPISGHRSVSWYQQTPGQGLQFLFEYFSETQRNKGNFPGRFSGRQFSNSRSEMNVSTLELGDSALYLCASRRTSGSSYNEQFFGPGTRLTVL.

This chain connects TRBV4-1 to TRBJ2-5; 8 bases align to TRBD2. CDR1 is MGHRA, CDR2 YSYEKL, per germline. Trimming cost V 1 base and J 4 bases; bases outside gene matches: 2. This CDR3 contains 14 residues. The chain's CDR3 is CASSQGLAGETQYF. The CDR3 nucleotides read TGCGCCAGCAGCCAAGGGCTAGCGGGAGAGACCCAGTACTTC.

V is TRBV5-4 and J is TRBJ2-1; 13 nucleotides align to TRBD2. Germline V gene lookup returns CDR1 SGHNT and CDR2 YYREEE (reference sequence). The CDR3 covers 15 residues. The ends lost 4 bases at V and 7 bases at J; junction bases unmatched: 5. CDR3 residues: CASSRTSGSFNEQFF. CDR3 coding DNA: TGTGCCAGCAGCCGGACTAGCGGGAGCTTTAATGAGCAGTTCTTC. Full variable domain (outside the CDR3, taken from reference TRBV5-4 and TRBJ2-1): ETGVTQSPTHLIKTRGQQVTLRCSSQSGHNTVSWYQQALGQGPQFIFQYYREEENGRGNFPPRFSGLQFPNYSSELNVNALELDDSALYLCASSRTSGSFNEQFFGPGTRLTVL.

This chain connects TRBV5-1 to TRBJ2-1; D is possibly TRBD1 (7 bases). This CDR3 comprises 14 residues. CDR1 and CDR2 from the germline V gene are SGHRS and YFSETQ. V gave up 7 bases and J gave up 1 base, with 12 bases separating them. The CDR3 DNA reads as TGCGCCAGCTCCGGGGGACAGTCCTACAATGAGCAGTTCTTC. Protein: CASSGGQSYNEQFF.

This chain uses TRBV30 with TRBJ2-3; 10 nucleotides align to TRBD2. The V gene's germline CDR1 is GTSNPN and CDR2 SVGIG (reference sequence). The length of the CDR3 is 14 residues. The junction had 4 bases not matched to a gene; V was cut back by 4 bases and J by 3 bases. The CDR3 protein is CAWNLAGETDTQYF. The CDR3 DNA is TGTGCCTGGAATCTAGCGGGAGAAACAGATACGCAGTATTTT.

V and J are TRBV5-1 and TRBJ2-1; 10 bases line up with TRBD2. V trimming: 4 bases; J trimming: 0 bases; junction bases outside the gene matches: 4. The germline V gene encodes CDR1 SGHRS and CDR2 YFSETQ. The CDR3 totals 16 residues. The CDR3 bases are TGCGCCAGCAGCCTTAGCGGGGGGAGCTCCTACAATGAGCAGTTCTTC. It specifies CASSLSGGSSYNEQFF.

V gene TRBV25-1 combines with J gene TRBJ1-4; maybe TRBD1 (5 bases). The germline V gene encodes CDR1 MGHDK and CDR2 SYGVNS. The CDR3 covers 14 residues. Trimming cost V 6 bases and J 3 bases, with 11 bases left between them. CDR3 DNA sequence: TGTGCCAGCAGCCCCGCAGGGCCTAATGAAAAACTGTTTTTT. Amino acids: CASSPAGPNEKLFF.

The chain joins TRBV9 to TRBJ1-2; D is unresolved. The CDR3 spans 12 residues. The germline CDR1 and CDR2 sequences are SGDLS and YYNGEE. V gave up 8 bases and J gave up 2 bases, with 10 bases separating them. The CDR3 nucleotides read TGTGCCAGTTCTGGGGAGAACTATGGCTACACCTTC. Translated: CASSGENYGYTF.